This T cell receptor beta chain was sequenced for a study of regulatory T cells in long-lasting Graves disease. Time point defined: persistent/refractory GD, antithyroid drugs over 5 years with positive TRAb. The TCR library was prepared using RNA isolated from PBMCs. Note on this clonotype: What it binds is not known.

The TCR beta library used iRepertoire HTBI primers with Arm-PCR amplification of CDR3. TCRdb reprocessed the multiplex PCR reads via MiXCR and lists one record per CDR3 protein. This sample carries roughly 430,000 distinct CDR3 sequences, 21% of them seen once, and the ten largest clones take roughly an eighth. V was clipped by 1 base and J by 3 bases, with 10 bases between them. The germline gives CDR1 SGHRS, CDR2 YFSETQ. CDR3 length: 15 residues. General observations from the study: Fewer public clonotypes were shared by new patients (approximately 1,000) than by persistent patients (around 2,800). Newly diagnosed Graves' patients exceeded persistent ones in TCR diversity.

The chain employs TRBV5-1 and TRBJ2-2; TRBD1 might be the D (5 bases). The starting material was peripheral blood mononuclear cells (PBMCs), obtained when the disease was refractory, from a patient treated with antithyroid drugs. This clonotype was sampled from a female donor with Graves disease. CDR3 DNA: TGCGCCAGCAGCTTGCAGGACATATACACCGGGGAGCTGTTTTTT. As protein: CASSLQDIYTGELFF.